The source of this T cell receptor beta chain is a study of blood T cell repertoires in COVID-19. Overall study context: Nucleic acid was either cDNA or gDNA, and it came from T cells, B-cell-depleted T cells, or PBMCs.

Generated by immunoSEQ multiplex PCR, the TCRdb table keeps only in-frame clones and is missing some. The table shows 270,000 or so clones, with roughly 90% occurring only once. There are 14 residues in the CDR3. V gave up 3 bases and J gave up 5 bases, with 11 bases separating them. Germline V CDR1 and CDR2: MNHEY, SMNVEV (reference sequence). The chain has TRBV27 and TRBJ2-1, with D possibly TRBD2 on 5 matching bases. The origin of this receptor is a woman under 40 with active or convalescent COVID-19. The sequenced material came from peripheral blood. CDR3 protein: CASSFPGNDNEQFF. The CDR3 bases are TGTGCCAGCAGTTTCCCGGGGAACGACAATGAGCAGTTCTTC.